The 5 T cell receptor beta chains reported below all come from one sample, sequenced in a study of T cells in localized non-small cell lung cancer. Method: immunoSEQ multiplex PCR; TCRdb's copy keeps in-frame clones and lacks some. This sample has tens of thousands of clones, with around 86% found just once. The sample in question was PBMCs, obtained before any cancer treatment. The source of these receptors is a man aged 40 to 70 with stage II squamous cell lung carcinoma.

The genes are TRBV6-6 and TRBJ2-5; 7 nucleotides agree with TRBD1. CDR3 length: 14 amino acids. From germline, CDR1 is MNHNY and CDR2 SVGAGI (reference sequence). With V trimmed by 6 bases and J by 4 bases, 8 bases remained unmatched. The CDR3: CASSTGEGGETQYF. The CDR3, as DNA: TGTGCCAGCAGCACAGGGGAAGGTGGAGAGACCCAGTACTTC.

This chain uses TRBV5-1 with TRBJ2-7; D gene uncertain. V lost 1 base, J lost 4 bases, and 6 bases lay in between. Germline loops: CDR1 SGHRS, CDR2 YFSETQ. The length of the CDR3 is 12 residues. CDR3 nucleotides: TGCGCCAGCAGCTTGAACGTTTACGAGCAGTACTTC. The encoded protein is CASSLNVYEQYF.

This sequence joins TRBV18 and TRBJ2-7; no clear D gene. CDR3 length: 11 residues. Germline CDR1 is KGHSH and CDR2 is LQKENI. V was clipped by 2 bases and J by 7 bases, with 6 bases between them. The CDR3 here is CASSPSREQYF. Here the CDR3 DNA reads TGTGCCAGCTCACCAAGCAGGGAGCAGTACTTC.

J is TRBJ2-1 and V is TRBV10-3; TRBD2 matches 7 bases. CDR3 length: 16 amino acids. Germline V gene data show CDR1 as ENHRY and CDR2 as SYGVKD. V trimming: 4 bases; J trimming: 10 bases; junction bases outside the gene matches: 16. Written as DNA, the CDR3 is TGTGCCATCAGTGGACTAGCCGGGGCGGGGAGTTCCGAGCAGTTCTTC. This sequence encodes CAISGLAGAGSSEQFF.

V gene TRBV4-2 combines with J gene TRBJ1-3; maybe TRBD1 (6 bases). The CDR3 is made up of 18 amino acids. Germline V CDR1 and CDR2: LGHNA, YNFKEQ. V dropped 0 bases and J dropped 0 bases, with 15 bases sitting between them. CDR3 DNA: TGTGCCAGCAGCCAAGATGGCGGAGGGGGGAGCTCTGGAAACACCATATATTTT. It yields the protein CASSQDGGGGSSGNTIYF.